This T cell receptor beta chain was captured by sequencing in a study of blood T cell repertoires in COVID-19. The CDR3 covers 14 residues. Looked up from germline, CDR1 is SGHNT and CDR2 is YYREEE (reference sequence). After removal of 5 bases from V and 2 bases from J, the junction contained 1 base not matched to a gene. Assay used: immunoSEQ multiplex PCR; TCRdb lists only in-frame clones, some missing. Altogether 50,000 to 75,000 clones are present, 70% to 80% being singletons, with the ten largest covering about 20%. The chain recombines TRBV5-4 with TRBJ2-6, with TRBD1 matching over 7 bases. The receptor comes from a man of 80 years or more with active or convalescent COVID-19. The sequenced sample was peripheral blood. The DNA of the CDR3 is TGTGCCAGCAGGCAGGGGGCTGGGGCCAACGTCCTGACTTTC. The encoded protein is CASRQGAGANVLTF.